This T cell receptor beta chain came from a study of T-cell memory formation after mild COVID-19. Germline V gene data show CDR1 as LNHNV and CDR2 as YYDKDF (reference sequence). The CDR3 has 15 amino acids. The ends were cut back, 3 bases at V and 0 bases at J, with 6 bases in the middle. UMIs and sample barcodes were carried by the TCR alpha and TCR beta cDNA libraries that 5'RACE produced using constant-segment primers. From the 5' RACE reads, TCRdb called clonotypes with MiXCR, one entry per CDR3 protein. The sample includes under 450,000 distinct CDR3 sequences, 20% to 30% of them seen just once. Overall study results and limits: CD4/CD8 balance held among clones contracting day 15 to 85, and later expanders leaned CD4+.

On this clonotype itself: Its target is unknown.

This chain links TRBV15 with TRBJ1-6; no firm D call. Sample: PBMCs or a T cell subset sorted from them (not recorded which). The TCR was taken from an adult woman who had mild COVID-19 (a few samples of this study predate the infection). Cell type and time point are not known. Here the CDR3 reads CATSRGDSYNSPLHF. DNA of the CDR3: TGTGCCACCAGCAGGGGTGACTCCTATAATTCACCCCTCCACTTT.